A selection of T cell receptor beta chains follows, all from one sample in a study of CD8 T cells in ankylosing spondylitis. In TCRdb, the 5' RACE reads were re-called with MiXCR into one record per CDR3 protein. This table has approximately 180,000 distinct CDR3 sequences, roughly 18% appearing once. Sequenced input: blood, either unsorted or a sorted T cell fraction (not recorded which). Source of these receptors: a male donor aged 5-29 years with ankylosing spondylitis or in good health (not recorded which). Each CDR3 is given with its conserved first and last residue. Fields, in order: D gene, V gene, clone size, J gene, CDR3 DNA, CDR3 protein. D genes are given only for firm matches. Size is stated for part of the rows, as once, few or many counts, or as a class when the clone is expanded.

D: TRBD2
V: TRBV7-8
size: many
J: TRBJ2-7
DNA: TGTGCCAGCAGCAGCGGGAGGGCCTACGAGCAGTACTTC
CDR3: CASSSGRAYEQYF

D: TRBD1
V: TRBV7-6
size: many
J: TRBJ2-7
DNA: TGTGCCAGCAGTGAACAGGGGGCATTGGGGGAGCAGTACTTC
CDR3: CASSEQGALGEQYF

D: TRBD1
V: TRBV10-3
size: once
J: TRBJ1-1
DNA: TGTGCCATCACCCCAGGGGGGGTACTGAACACTGAAGCTTTCTTT
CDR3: CAITPGGVLNTEAFF

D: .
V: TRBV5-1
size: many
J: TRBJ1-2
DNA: TGCGCCAGCAGCTTGTGGGCAGACGATAACTATGGCTACACCTTC
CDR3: CASSLWADDNYGYTF

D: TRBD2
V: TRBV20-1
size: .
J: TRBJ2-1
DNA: TGCAGTGCTAGTTCCGGGAGGGTGACCTACAATGAGCAGTTCTTC
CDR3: CSASSGRVTYNEQFF

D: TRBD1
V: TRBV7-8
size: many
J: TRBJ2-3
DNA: TGTGCCAGCAGCTCGGGACAGGGAAGAGATACGCAGTATTTT
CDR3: CASSSGQGRDTQYF

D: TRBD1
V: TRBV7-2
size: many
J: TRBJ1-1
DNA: TGTGCCAGCAGCCCCCGGACAGGGGCGGACACTGAAGCTTTCTTT
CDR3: CASSPRTGADTEAFF

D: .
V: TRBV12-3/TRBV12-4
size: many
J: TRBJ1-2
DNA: TGTGCCAGCAGTCCCTCAGGGGCCACCCTCTATGGCTACACCTTC
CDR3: CASSPSGATLYGYTF

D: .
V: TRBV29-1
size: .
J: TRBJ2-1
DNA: TGCAGCGTTGAGGGGAGAAATGAGCAGTTCTTC
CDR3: CSVEGRNEQFF

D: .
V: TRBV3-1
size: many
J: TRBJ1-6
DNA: TGTGCCAGCAGCCGGGACTCCGGGTCGAATTCACCCCTCCACTTT
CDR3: CASSRDSGSNSPLHF

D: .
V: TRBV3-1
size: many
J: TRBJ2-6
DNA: TGTGCCAGCGGAGGGGCCGACAGGGCCAACGTCCTGACTTTC
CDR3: CASGGADRANVLTF

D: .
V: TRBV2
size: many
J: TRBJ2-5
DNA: TGTGCCAGTCTCAGGGGGGTAGAGACCCAGTACTTC
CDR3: CASLRGVETQYF

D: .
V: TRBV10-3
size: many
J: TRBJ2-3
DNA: TGTGCCATCAGTGGACGCGGGTTCACAGATACGCAGTATTTT
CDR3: CAISGRGFTDTQYF

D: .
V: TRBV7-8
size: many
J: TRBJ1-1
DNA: TGTGCCAGCAGCTCCTACCCTACCGATGAAGCTTTCTTT
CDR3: CASSSYPTDEAFF

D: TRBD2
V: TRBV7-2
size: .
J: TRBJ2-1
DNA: TGTGCCAGCAGCTTAGTTCCGGGACTAATAAATGAGCAGTTCTTC
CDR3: CASSLVPGLINEQFF

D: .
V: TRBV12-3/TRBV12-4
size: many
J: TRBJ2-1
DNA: TGTGCCAGCAGCCCCTATCGGGGCGGCAGTTTCTTC
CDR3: CASSPYRGGSFF

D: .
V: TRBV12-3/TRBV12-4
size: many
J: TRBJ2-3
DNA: TGTGCCAGCAGTTTATCCCTTAACACAGATACGCAGTATTTT
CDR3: CASSLSLNTDTQYF

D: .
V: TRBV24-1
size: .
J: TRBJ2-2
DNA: TGTGCCACCAGTGACCGTTTGGGGACTTCCCCCGGGGAGCTGTTTTTT
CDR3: CATSDRLGTSPGELFF

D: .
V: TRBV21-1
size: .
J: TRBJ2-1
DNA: TGTGCCAGCACAACCCAGGACCGGAACAATGAGCAGTTCTTC
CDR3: CASTTQDRNNEQFF

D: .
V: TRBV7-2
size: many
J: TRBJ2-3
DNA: TGTGCCAGCAGCTTAGAAATCCGAGGTGAAAACACAGATACGCAGTATTTT
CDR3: CASSLEIRGENTDTQYF

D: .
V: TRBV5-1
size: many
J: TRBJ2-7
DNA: TGCGCCAGCAGCCCTGACTACGAGCAGTACTTC
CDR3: CASSPDYEQYF

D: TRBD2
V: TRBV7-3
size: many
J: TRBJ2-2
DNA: TGTGCCAGCAAAAAGGGCGGGAGCACCGGGGAGCTGTTTTTT
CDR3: CASKKGGSTGELFF

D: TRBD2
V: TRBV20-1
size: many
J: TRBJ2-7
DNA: TGCAGTGCTAGGGCTAGCGGTACCTACGAGCAGTACTTC
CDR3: CSARASGTYEQYF

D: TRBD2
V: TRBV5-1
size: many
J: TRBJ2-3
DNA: TGCGCCAGCAGCTTAACTCTGACTAGCGGCACAGATACGCAGTATTTT
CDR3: CASSLTLTSGTDTQYF

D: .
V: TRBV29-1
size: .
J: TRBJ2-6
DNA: TGCAGCGCCCTAGGGACGTTCGGACCCTCTGGGGCCAACGTCCTGACTTTC
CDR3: CSALGTFGPSGANVLTF

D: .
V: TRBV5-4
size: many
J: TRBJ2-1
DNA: TGTGCCAGCAGCTTGAAGAGTTTACCCAATGAGCAGTTCTTC
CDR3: CASSLKSLPNEQFF

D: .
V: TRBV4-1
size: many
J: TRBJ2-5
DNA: TGCGCCAGCAGCGTCCGGGACCCACAAGAGACCCAGTACTTC
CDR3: CASSVRDPQETQYF

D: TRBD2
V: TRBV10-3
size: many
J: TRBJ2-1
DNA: TGTGCAGGGCGGGAGCCCCCTAGGTCGGAGCAGTTCTTC
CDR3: CAGREPPRSEQFF

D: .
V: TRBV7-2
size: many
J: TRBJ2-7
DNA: TGTGCCAGCAGCCCAGGGGACCCTGATAGCTCCTACGAGCAGTACTTC
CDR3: CASSPGDPDSSYEQYF

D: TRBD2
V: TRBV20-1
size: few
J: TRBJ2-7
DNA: TGCAGTGCTAGAGCGTTGCTAGCGGGAAGCGAGCAGTACTTC
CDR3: CSARALLAGSEQYF

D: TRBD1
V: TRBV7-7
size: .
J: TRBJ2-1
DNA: TGTGCCAGCAGCTTAGGGGCAGGGGGTAATAAGTTCTTC
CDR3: CASSLGAGGNKFF

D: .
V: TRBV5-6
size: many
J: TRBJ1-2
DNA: TGTGCCAGCAGCCCTAGACAAGAAGCTATGGGCTACACCTTC
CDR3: CASSPRQEAMGYTF

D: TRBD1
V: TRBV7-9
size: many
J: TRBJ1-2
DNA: TGTGCCAGCAGCTCGACAGGGGGGGAGGATGGCTACACCTTC
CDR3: CASSSTGGEDGYTF

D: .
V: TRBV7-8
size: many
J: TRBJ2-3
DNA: TGTGCCAGCAGTACCCTCAGGGCTAGAACCCCGTGGGATACGCAGTATTTT
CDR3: CASSTLRARTPWDTQYF

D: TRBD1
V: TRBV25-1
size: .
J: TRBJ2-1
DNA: TGTGCCAGCGGATATTGGGACAGCGAGCAGTTCTTC
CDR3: CASGYWDSEQFF

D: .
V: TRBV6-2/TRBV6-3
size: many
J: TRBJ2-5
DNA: TGTGCCAGCAGTTACGCCGTGGGGGGTCTCCAAGAGACCCAGTACTTC
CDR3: CASSYAVGGLQETQYF

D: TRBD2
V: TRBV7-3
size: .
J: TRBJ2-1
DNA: TGTGCCAGCAGCTATAGCGGGGGGCGCTCCTACAATGAGCAGTTCTTC
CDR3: CASSYSGGRSYNEQFF

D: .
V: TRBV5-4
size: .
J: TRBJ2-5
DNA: TGTGCCAGCAGGAGGGAGAACCAAGAGACCCAGTACTTC
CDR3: CASRRENQETQYF

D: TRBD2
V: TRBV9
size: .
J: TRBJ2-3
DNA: TGTGCCAGCAGCGTTTCTAGCGGGATCATCACAGATACGCAGTATTTT
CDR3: CASSVSSGIITDTQYF

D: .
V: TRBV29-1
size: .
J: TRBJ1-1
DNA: TGCAGCGTTCGAATAAACTCAATCTTGGGGAACACTGAAGCTTTCTTT
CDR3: CSVRINSILGNTEAFF

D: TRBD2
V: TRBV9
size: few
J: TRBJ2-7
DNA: TGTGCCAGCAGCGTAAGCGGGACTTTTACCTACGAGCAGTACTTC
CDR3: CASSVSGTFTYEQYF

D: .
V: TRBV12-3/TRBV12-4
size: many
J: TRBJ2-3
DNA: TGTGCCAGCAGCCTAGGGTCAGCGATGAGCGCAGATACGCAGTATTTT
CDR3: CASSLGSAMSADTQYF

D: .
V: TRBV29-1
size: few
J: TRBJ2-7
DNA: TGCAGCGTTGTCAGGGCAAGGGACGAGCAGTACTTC
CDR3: CSVVRARDEQYF

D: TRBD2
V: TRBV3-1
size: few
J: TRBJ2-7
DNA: TGTGCCAGCAGCCATAACTATCCAGCGGGAGGGCCCGACCGACGTTCCGCCTACGAGCAGTACTTC
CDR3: CASSHNYPAGGPDRRSAYEQYF

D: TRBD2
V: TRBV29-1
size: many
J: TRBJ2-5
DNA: TGCAGCGTTGAACTCCCGGGACTAGCGGGACAAGAGACCCAGTACTTC
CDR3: CSVELPGLAGQETQYF

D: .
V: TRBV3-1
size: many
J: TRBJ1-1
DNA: TGTGCCAGCAGCCAAGATAGACAAACTGAAGCTTTCTTT
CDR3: CASSQDRQTEAFF

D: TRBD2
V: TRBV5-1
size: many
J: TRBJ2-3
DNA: TGCGCCAGCAGCCCGGGGACTAGCGCCTTTCTCACAGATACGCAGTATTTT
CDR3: CASSPGTSAFLTDTQYF